Listed below are T cell receptor beta chains from one sample, sequenced in a study of T-cell memory formation after mild COVID-19. TCRdb re-derived calls from the 5' RACE reads in MiXCR, one entry per CDR3 protein. The sample shows about 320,000 distinct CDR3 sequences, approximately 15% of them seen only once. The specimen sequenced was PBMCs or a T cell subset sorted from them (not recorded which). All receptors come from a man aged 18 to 30 who had mild COVID-19 (a few samples of this study predate the infection). Cell type and time point are not known. Each CDR3 is given with its conserved first and last residue. Each record gives: J gene, clone size, D gene, V gene, CDR3 DNA, CDR3 protein. The D gene is left open where the match is weak. Not every row has a clone size; where given, it reads once, few, many or a size class.

TRBJ2-7,.,.,TRBV18,TGTGCCAGCTCACCCAGGCCCATGGAGCAGTACTTC,CASSPRPMEQYF
TRBJ2-7,.,TRBD2,TRBV6-5,TGTGCCAGCAGGGTGGCGGGGGGAGTTTCCTACGAGCAGTACTTC,CASRVAGGVSYEQYF
TRBJ2-3,.,TRBD1,TRBV7-9,TGTGCCAGCAGCGGCCGGGACAGAAGGAACGCAGATACGCAGTATTTT,CASSGRDRRNADTQYF
TRBJ2-7,few,TRBD1,TRBV9,TGTGCCAGCAGCATCCACCCCGGGACAGGTATTACCTACGAGCAGTACTTC,CASSIHPGTGITYEQYF
TRBJ1-2,.,TRBD1,TRBV7-6,TGTGCCAGCAGCTCCACCCCGACAGGGCTCTATGGCTACACCTTC,CASSSTPTGLYGYTF
TRBJ2-1,many,.,TRBV7-9,TGTGCCAGCAGCCAGGTCTACAATGAGCAGTTCTTC,CASSQVYNEQFF
TRBJ1-6,.,.,TRBV7-3,TGTGCCAGCAGCTTAGCGGGGGGCGGTTCACCCCTCCACTTT,CASSLAGGGSPLHF
TRBJ1-5,.,TRBD1,TRBV7-9,TGTGCCAGCAGCTTAACCGGGACAGGGAACAATCAGCCCCAGCATTTT,CASSLTGTGNNQPQHF
TRBJ1-1,.,.,TRBV21-1,TGTGCCAGCAGCAAAGCCCCGGGACAGATACTTCCCATGAACACTGAAGCTTTCTTT,CASSKAPGQILPMNTEAFF
TRBJ2-7,.,TRBD2,TRBV7-9,TGTGCCAGCAGTTCCGGACTAGCGGGGGGCTACGAGCAGTACTTC,CASSSGLAGGYEQYF
TRBJ2-3,.,.,TRBV29-1,TGCAGCGTTGAAGGCGGCCCTTACTCCACAGATACGCAGTATTTT,CSVEGGPYSTDTQYF
TRBJ1-5,.,.,TRBV6-5,TGTGCCAGCAGCTCCGGACAGCCCCGACATCAGCCCCAGCATTTT,CASSSGQPRHQPQHF
TRBJ2-6,.,.,TRBV7-9,TGTGCCAGCAGCATGGGGGGCCTCTCTGGGGCCAACGTCCTGACTTTC,CASSMGGLSGANVLTF
TRBJ1-1,.,.,TRBV5-8,TGTGCCAGCAGCTTGCTTACAGGGATAACCATGAACACTGAAGCTTTCTTT,CASSLLTGITMNTEAFF
TRBJ2-5,.,.,TRBV6-6,TGTGCCTCCACCCCCCCGGGTCAAGAGACCCAGTACTTC,CASTPPGQETQYF
TRBJ1-1,few,.,TRBV27,TGTGCCAGCAGTTCAATGGGTGGTTTCTCGTACACTGAAGCTTTCTTT,CASSSMGGFSYTEAFF
TRBJ2-2,few,.,TRBV6-6,TGTGCCAGCAGTTTCTCGGCAGCTTCAACCGGGGAGCTGTTTTTT,CASSFSAASTGELFF
TRBJ2-3,many,.,TRBV10-3,TGTGCCATCAGGGGTGGGCAGTCTCCTAGCACAGATACGCAGTATTTT,CAIRGGQSPSTDTQYF
TRBJ2-1,few,.,TRBV6-2/TRBV6-3,TGTGCCAGCAGTTACCCCTTCGGACCCAATGAGCAGTTCTTC,CASSYPFGPNEQFF
TRBJ2-1,.,.,TRBV20-1,TGCAGTGCTAGAAGTTCAGGGGGGCCGGGTGAGCAGTTCTTC,CSARSSGGPGEQFF
TRBJ2-5,few,.,TRBV21-1,TGTGCCAGCAGCAAAGCCGCAGAGACCCAGTACTTC,CASSKAAETQYF
TRBJ2-3,few,.,TRBV20-1,TGCAGTGCTAGAGGGCTAGGGGATACGCAGTATTTT,CSARGLGDTQYF
TRBJ2-3,many,TRBD2,TRBV6-2/TRBV6-3,TGTGCCAGCAGAGAGACTAGCGGGGCGAGGAAAGATACGCAGTATTTT,CASRETSGARKDTQYF
TRBJ1-1,few,TRBD1,TRBV5-4,TGTGCCAGCAGCTTGGGAGGGACAGGGGTGAACACTGAAGCTTTCTTT,CASSLGGTGVNTEAFF
TRBJ1-4,few,.,TRBV5-1,TGCGCCAGCAGCTTGGTTGGCAGCCAAAATGAAAAACTGTTTTTT,CASSLVGSQNEKLFF
TRBJ2-3,.,TRBD2,TRBV20-1,TGCAGTCCGGGACTAGGGACAGATACGCAGTATTTT,CSPGLGTDTQYF
TRBJ2-1,few,TRBD2,TRBV7-9,TGTGTCACCCCCCCTAGCGGGGGCTACAATGAGCAGTTCTTC,CVTPPSGGYNEQFF
TRBJ1-1,.,.,TRBV7-3,TGTGCCAGCAGCACACAGGAGGGCACTGAAGCTTTCTTT,CASSTQEGTEAFF
TRBJ2-5,few,TRBD1,TRBV27,TGTGCCAGCAGTTTAACAGGGGGCGCAGAAGAGACCCAGTACTTC,CASSLTGGAEETQYF
TRBJ2-7,.,.,TRBV6-5,TGTGCCAGCAGTTACGGCAGGTTGAGCTCCTACGAGCAGTACTTC,CASSYGRLSSYEQYF
TRBJ2-7,.,.,TRBV12-3/TRBV12-4,TGTGCCAGCAGATCGGACAGCACGGAGCAGTACTTC,CASRSDSTEQYF
TRBJ2-4,.,.,TRBV12-3/TRBV12-4,TGTGCCAGCAGTATGGGACGGGGAAACATTCAGTACTTC,CASSMGRGNIQYF
TRBJ2-2,many,.,TRBV19,TGTGCCAGTTGGACAGCCACCGGGGAGCTGTTTTTT,CASWTATGELFF
TRBJ2-3,.,.,TRBV7-2,TGTGCCAGCAGCTTAGTTCTACCAACTAGCACAGATACGCAGTATTTT,CASSLVLPTSTDTQYF
TRBJ1-6,few,.,TRBV12-3/TRBV12-4,TGTGCCAGCAGTTTAGCGCTCGGGGATAATTCACCCCTCCACTTT,CASSLALGDNSPLHF
TRBJ1-4,.,.,TRBV7-6,TGTGCCAGCAGCCCCCAACCGGGGCTAGAAAAACTGTTTTTT,CASSPQPGLEKLFF
TRBJ2-3,many,TRBD2,TRBV4-3,TGCGCCAGCAGCCCGCTAGCGGGCCGCCCCCAAACGCAGTATTTT,CASSPLAGRPQTQYF
TRBJ2-7,many,.,TRBV7-9,TGTGCCAGCAGCTTGCAGGGAGCCTACGAGCAGTACTTC,CASSLQGAYEQYF
TRBJ2-3,.,.,TRBV5-4,TGTGCCAGCAGATCAGGGAGGCAGCTGAGCACAGATACGCAGTATTTT,CASRSGRQLSTDTQYF
TRBJ2-7,many,TRBD1,TRBV18,TGTGCCAGCTCACCCGACCAGGTGACAGGGTTCAAGCAGTACTTC,CASSPDQVTGFKQYF
TRBJ2-1,few,.,TRBV6-4,TGTGCCAGCAGTGACTCGCGTAATAATGAGCAGTTCTTC,CASSDSRNNEQFF
TRBJ2-7,few,.,TRBV4-3,TGCGCCAGCAGCCAAGCTGTTAGCCGGGCGGGCTCCTACGAGCAGTACTTC,CASSQAVSRAGSYEQYF
TRBJ1-2,few,.,TRBV28,TGTGCCAGCAGTTTATATGGGGACAACTATGGCTACACCTTC,CASSLYGDNYGYTF
TRBJ2-7,few,.,TRBV4-1,TGCGCCAGCAGCCAAGATGCAAGGATAGTCGACGAGCAGTACTTC,CASSQDARIVDEQYF
TRBJ2-7,few,.,TRBV7-9,TGTGCCAGCAGCTCCAGGGGTGGCGAGCAGTACTTC,CASSSRGGEQYF
TRBJ2-1,few,.,TRBV30,TGTGCCTTGACGACTCGCAATGAGCAGTTCTTC,CALTTRNEQFF
TRBJ1-1,.,.,TRBV7-2,TGTGCCAGCAGCAGAGGACAGTACACTGAAGCTTTCTTT,CASSRGQYTEAFF
TRBJ1-5,few,.,TRBV6-1,TGTGCCAGCGTCCCGTGGGAAGGGCCCCAGCATTTT,CASVPWEGPQHF